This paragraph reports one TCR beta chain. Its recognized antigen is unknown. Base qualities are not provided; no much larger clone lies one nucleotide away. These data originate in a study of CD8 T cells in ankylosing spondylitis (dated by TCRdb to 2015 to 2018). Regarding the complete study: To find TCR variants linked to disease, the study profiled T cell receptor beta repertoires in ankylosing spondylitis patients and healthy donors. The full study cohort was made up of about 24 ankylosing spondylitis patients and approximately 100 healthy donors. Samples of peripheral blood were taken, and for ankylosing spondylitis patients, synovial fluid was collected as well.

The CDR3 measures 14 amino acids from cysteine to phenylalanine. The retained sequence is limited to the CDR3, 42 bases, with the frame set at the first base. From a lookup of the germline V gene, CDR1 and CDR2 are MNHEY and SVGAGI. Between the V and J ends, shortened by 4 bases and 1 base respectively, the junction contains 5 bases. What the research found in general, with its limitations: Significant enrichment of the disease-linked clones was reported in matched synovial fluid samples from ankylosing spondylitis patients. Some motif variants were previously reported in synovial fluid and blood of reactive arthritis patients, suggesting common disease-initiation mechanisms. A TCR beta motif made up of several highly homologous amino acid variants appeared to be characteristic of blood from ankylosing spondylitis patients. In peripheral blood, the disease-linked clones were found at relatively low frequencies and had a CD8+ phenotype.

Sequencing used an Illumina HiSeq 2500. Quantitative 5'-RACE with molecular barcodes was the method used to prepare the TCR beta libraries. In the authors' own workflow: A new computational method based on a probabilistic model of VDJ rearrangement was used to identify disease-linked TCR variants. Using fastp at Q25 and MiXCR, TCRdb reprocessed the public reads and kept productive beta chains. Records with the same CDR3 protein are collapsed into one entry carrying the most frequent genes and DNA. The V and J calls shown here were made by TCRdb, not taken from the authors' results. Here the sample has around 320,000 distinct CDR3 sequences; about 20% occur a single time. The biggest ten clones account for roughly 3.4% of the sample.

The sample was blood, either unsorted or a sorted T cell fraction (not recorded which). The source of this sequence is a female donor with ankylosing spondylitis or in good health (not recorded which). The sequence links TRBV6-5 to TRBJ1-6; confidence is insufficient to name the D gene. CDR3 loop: CASSSQSYNSPLHF. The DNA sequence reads TGTGCCAGCAGTTCGCAATCCTATAATTCACCCCTCCACTTT.